The 2 T cell receptor beta chains given below trace back to one sample, sequenced in a study of blood T cells in healthy people across ages. For the second PCR, which ran for about 7 to 11 cycles, a sample-barcoded 5' primer and a J-beta primer mix were used. Using its own MiXCR run on the 5' RACE reads, TCRdb lists one record per CDR3 protein. This table holds around 800,000 distinct CDR3 sequences, roughly 60% found once. The sequencing sample was made of blood. The receptor set was obtained from a young man in good health.

On this clonotype itself: Its ends do not fully match the called genes, so a read error is possible. The chain links TRBV20-1 to TRBJ2-1; D assignment may be TRBD1 or TRBD2 (5 bases each). CDR1 is DFQATT, CDR2 SNEGSKA, per germline (reference sequence). CDR3 size: 14 residues. The CDR3 loop is CSARGTGTYDEQFF. CDR3 DNA sequence: TGCAGTGCTAGAGGGACGGGGACCTACGATGAGCAGTTCTTC.

This clonotype was seen a few times. The J gene is TRBJ1-2, the V gene TRBV28; D may be TRBD1 (5 bases). The V end was cut by 9 bases, the J end by 0 bases, with 17 bases between. The CDR3 has 15 amino acids. CDR1 is MDHEN and CDR2 is SYDVKM in the germline V gene. Written as DNA, the CDR3 is TGTGCCAGTCACAGCCCACGGGGGACTAACTATGGCTACACCTTC. Translating gives CASHSPRGTNYGYTF.